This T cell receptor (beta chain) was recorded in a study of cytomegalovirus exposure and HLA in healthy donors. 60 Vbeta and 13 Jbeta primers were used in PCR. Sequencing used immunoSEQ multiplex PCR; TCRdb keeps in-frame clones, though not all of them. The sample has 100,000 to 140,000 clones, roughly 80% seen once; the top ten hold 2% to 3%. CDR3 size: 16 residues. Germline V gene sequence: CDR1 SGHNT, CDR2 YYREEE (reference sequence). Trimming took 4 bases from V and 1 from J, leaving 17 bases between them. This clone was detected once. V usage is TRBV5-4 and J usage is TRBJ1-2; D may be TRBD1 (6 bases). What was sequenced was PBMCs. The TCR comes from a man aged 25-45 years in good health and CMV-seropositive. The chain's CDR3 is CASSLGTRGNNYGYTF. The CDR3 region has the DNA TGTGCCAGCAGCCTCGGGACACGAGGTAATAACTATGGCTACACCTTC.